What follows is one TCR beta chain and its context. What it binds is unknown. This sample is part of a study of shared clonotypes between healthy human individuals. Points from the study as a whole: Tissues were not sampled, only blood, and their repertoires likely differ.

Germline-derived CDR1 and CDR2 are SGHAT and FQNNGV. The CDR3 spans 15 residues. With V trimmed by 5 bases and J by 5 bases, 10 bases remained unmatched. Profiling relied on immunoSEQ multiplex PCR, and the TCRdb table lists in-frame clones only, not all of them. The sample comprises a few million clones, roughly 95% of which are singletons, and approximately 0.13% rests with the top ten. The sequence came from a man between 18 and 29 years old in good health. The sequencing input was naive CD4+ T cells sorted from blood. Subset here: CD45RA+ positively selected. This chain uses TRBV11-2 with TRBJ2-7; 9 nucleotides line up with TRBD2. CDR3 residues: CASSPPAGGLNEQYF. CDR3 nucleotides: TGTGCCAGCAGCCCGCCTGCGGGAGGGCTCAACGAGCAGTACTTC.